Below, 11 T cell receptor beta chains from the same sample are listed, as sequenced in a study of PD-1 blockade in classical Hodgkin lymphoma. Only in-frame clones appear in the TCRdb table, and some are missing; sequencing was by immunoSEQ multiplex PCR. Found here are 23,000 or so clones, 85% to 90% of them singletons; the top ten hold roughly 13%. The time point: cycle 4 day 1 (C4D1), after more than five weeks of nivolumab. Relapses following autologous stem cell transplantation were seen in all patients, with brentuximab vedotin exposure varying. This material consisted of peripheral blood mononuclear cells (PBMCs), taken before the fourth cycle of nivolumab. All receptors derive from a human donor with classical Hodgkin lymphoma.

The CDR3: CASSTGAGETQYF. The CDR3, as DNA: TGTGCCAGCAGCACAGGGGCGGGGGAGACCCAGTACTTC. The gene calls are TRBV6-6 and TRBJ2-5; D is possibly TRBD1 (7 bases). This CDR3 region has 13 residues. Trimming stripped 6 bases from V and 5 bases from J, with 13 bases between. Germline CDR1 reads MNHNY; CDR2 reads SVGAGI (reference sequence).

The chain couples TRBV5-1 to TRBJ1-2, with a weak D call TRBD1 (5 bases). The CDR3 is 15 residues long. Germline loops: CDR1 SGHRS, CDR2 YFSETQ. Between the trimmed V and J ends, which lost 2 bases and 0 bases, there was a span of 11 bases. CDR3 DNA sequence: TGCGCCAGCAGCTTATACGGGGGGACTAACTATGGCTACACCTTC. This sequence encodes CASSLYGGTNYGYTF.

The chain couples TRBV5-1 to TRBJ2-5; 8 nucleotides align to TRBD1. Germline-derived CDR1 and CDR2 are SGHRS and YFSETQ. V shed 1 base, J shed 5 bases, and the junction held 7 bases outside the gene matches. This CDR3 contains 15 residues. For the CDR3, the DNA is TGCGCCAGCAGCTTGTTCCGTAACAGGGGGGAGACCCAGTACTTC. The encoded protein is CASSLFRNRGETQYF. Combining the CDR3 with reference TRBV5-1 and TRBJ2-5 gives the whole variable domain KAGVTQTPRYLIKTRGQQVTLSCSPISGHRSVSWYQQTPGQGLQFLFEYFSETQRNKGNFPGRFSGRQFSNSRSEMNVSTLELGDSALYLCASSLFRNRGETQYFGPGTRLLVL.

This clone showed up just a few times. This chain links TRBV27 with TRBJ2-5; TRBD2 aligns across 11 bases. The germline CDR1 and CDR2 sequences are MNHEY and SMNVEV (reference sequence). The V segment lost 2 bases and the J segment 5 bases; nucleotides outside the gene matches: 7. CDR3 length equals 16 residues. The DNA for the CDR3 is TGTGCCAGCAGTTTAGTAGCGGGAGGGCCGCCGGAGACCCAGTACTTC. Its translation is CASSLVAGGPPETQYF.

CDR3 sequence (DNA): TGTGCCAGCAGTGAAAGTAGCGGTGAGCAGTTCTTC. It translates to CASSESSGEQFF. This chain links TRBV25-1 with TRBJ2-1, with D possibly matching TRBD2 (6 bases). The CDR3 loop spans 12 amino acids. V lost 2 bases to trimming and J lost 9 bases, with 8 bases between them. Germline assignment: CDR1 MGHDK and CDR2 SYGVNS.

The V gene is TRBV6-5, the J gene TRBJ2-1; D is unclear. Trimming took off 2 bases at V and 4 bases at J, with 15 bases between the two ends. The CDR3 extends over 16 amino acids. Germline lookup yields CDR1 MNHEY and CDR2 SVGAGI. CDR3 coding DNA: TGTGCCAGCAGTTACAGGTTCACTCAAACATACAATGAGCAGTTCTTC. Protein product: CASSYRFTQTYNEQFF.

The chain uses TRBV5-6 and TRBJ1-6; TRBD1 matches at 7 bases. V shed 3 bases, J shed 3 bases, and the junction held 6 bases outside the gene matches. The CDR3 extends over 16 amino acids. Looked up from germline, CDR1 is SGHDT and CDR2 is YYEEEE. This chain's CDR3 is CASSSTGQFYNSPLHF. CDR3 nucleotides: TGTGCCAGCAGCTCTACGGGACAGTTCTATAATTCACCCCTCCACTTT.

The rearrangement uses TRBV5-1 and TRBJ2-2, with 7 bases matching TRBD1. Unmatched junction bases numbered 8, after V lost 0 bases and J lost 0 bases. The length of the CDR3 is 18 residues. CDR1 SGHRS and CDR2 YFSETQ come from the germline V gene. The CDR3 sequence is CASSLAYKGQTNTGELFF. CDR3 in DNA: TGCGCCAGCAGCTTGGCCTATAAGGGACAGACGAACACCGGGGAGCTGTTTTTT.

The chain recombines TRBV7-2 with TRBJ2-3; 10 bases map to TRBD2. V lost 1 base to trimming and J lost 7 bases; unmatched junction nucleotides: 5. CDR3 length: 15 amino acids. From germline, CDR1 is SGHTA and CDR2 FQGNSA. CDR3 protein: CASSLELAGTNTQYF. CDR3 coding DNA: TGTGCCAGCAGCTTAGAACTAGCGGGAACAAATACGCAGTATTTT. Drawing the rest from reference TRBV7-2 and TRBJ2-3, the complete variable domain is GAGVSQSPSNKVTEKGKDVELRCDPISGHTALYWYRQSLGQGLEFLIYFQGNSAPDKSGLPSDRFSAERTGGSVSTLTIQRTQQEDSAVYLCASSLELAGTNTQYFGPGTRLTVL.

The J gene is TRBJ2-3, the V gene TRBV7-8, with 12 bases fitting TRBD2. Germline V gene lookup returns CDR1 SGHVS and CDR2 FQNEAQ. V lost 5 bases and J lost 5; bases outside the gene matches: 8. The CDR3 loop spans 16 amino acids. The CDR3 protein is CASSPKLAGGVDTQYF. In DNA, the CDR3 is TGTGCCAGCAGCCCAAAACTAGCGGGGGGAGTAGATACGCAGTATTTT.

The rearrangement uses TRBV7-9 and TRBJ1-1, with D unresolved. V lost 5 bases, J lost 1 base, and 11 bases lay in between. The CDR3 consists of 14 residues. Germline-derived CDR1 and CDR2 are SEHNR and FQNEAQ (reference sequence). DNA for the CDR3: TGTGCCAGCAGCCCTAAGACACGGAACACTGAAGCTTTCTTT. Protein product: CASSPKTRNTEAFF. Complete variable domain (other parts from reference TRBV7-9 and TRBJ1-1): DTGVSQNPRHKITKRGQNVTFRCDPISEHNRLYWYRQTLGQGPEFLTYFQNEAQLEKSRLLSDRFSAERPKGSFSTLEIQRTEQGDSAMYLCASSPKTRNTEAFFGQGTRLTVV.